The clone carrying this T cell receptor (beta chain) was counted a single time. Its antigen is unknown. Primers: 60 Vbeta forward and 13 Jbeta reverse. The method was immunoSEQ multiplex PCR; TCRdb's version includes in-frame clones alone and lacks a portion of them. The sample lists about 130,000 clones; around 80% were seen once. This entry comes from a study of cytomegalovirus exposure and HLA in healthy donors. The study's findings and limits: Indistinguishable V segments such as TRBV6-2 and TRBV6-3 were excluded. Common viral pathogens (according to a later analysis) appeared linked to several of the most significant clusters. Later work showed greater clonal expansion in HLA-associated TCR beta chains than in equally common others. A later analysis reportedly identified an Asian-associated ancestry cluster as carrying fewer N-insertions than the approximately 670-donor mean.

Germline loops: CDR1 MNHEY, CDR2 SMNVEV (reference sequence). The CDR3 sequence is 15 residues long. The V gene lost 6 bases and the J gene lost 0 bases, with 11 bases spanning the gap. The sequenced sample consisted of PBMCs. This chain links TRBV27 with TRBJ2-2; a weak D match, TRBD1 (5 bases). The TCR comes from a woman aged 40 to 49 in good health and CMV-seronegative. The CDR3 coding sequence is TGTGCCAGCAGCTTGGCAGGGACGAACACCGGGGAGCTGTTTTTT. It encodes CASSLAGTNTGELFF.